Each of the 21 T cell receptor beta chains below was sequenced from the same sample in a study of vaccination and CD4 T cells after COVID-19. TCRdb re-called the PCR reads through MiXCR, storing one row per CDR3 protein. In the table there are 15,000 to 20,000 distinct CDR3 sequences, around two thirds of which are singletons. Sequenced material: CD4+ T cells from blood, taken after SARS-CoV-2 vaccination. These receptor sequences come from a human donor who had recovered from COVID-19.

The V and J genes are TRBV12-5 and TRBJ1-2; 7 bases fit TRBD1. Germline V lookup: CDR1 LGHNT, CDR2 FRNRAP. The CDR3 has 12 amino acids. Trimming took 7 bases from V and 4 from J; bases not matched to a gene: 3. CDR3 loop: CASARDSYGYTF. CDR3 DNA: TGTGCTAGTGCCCGGGACAGCTATGGCTACACCTTC.

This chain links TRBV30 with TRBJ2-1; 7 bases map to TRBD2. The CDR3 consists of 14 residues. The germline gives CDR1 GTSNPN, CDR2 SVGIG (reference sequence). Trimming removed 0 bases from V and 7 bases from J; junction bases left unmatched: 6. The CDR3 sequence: CAWSVPTSSNEQFF. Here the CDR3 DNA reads TGTGCCTGGAGTGTACCGACTAGCTCAAATGAGCAGTTCTTC.

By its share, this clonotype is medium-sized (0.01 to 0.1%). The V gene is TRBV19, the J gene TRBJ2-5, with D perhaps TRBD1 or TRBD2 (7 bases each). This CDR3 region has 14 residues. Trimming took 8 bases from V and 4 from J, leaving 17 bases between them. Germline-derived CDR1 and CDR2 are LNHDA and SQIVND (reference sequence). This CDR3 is CASRRQGGGETQYF. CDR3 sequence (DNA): TGTGCCAGTCGCCGACAGGGAGGGGGAGAGACCCAGTACTTC.

The CDR3 is CASSLGGLPKQYF. As DNA, the CDR3 is TGCGCCAGCAGCTTGGGGGGACTCCCCAAGCAGTACTTC. This rearrangement joins TRBV5-1 to TRBJ2-7, with D possibly being TRBD2 (6 bases). The CDR3 sequence is 13 residues long. CDR1 is SGHRS, CDR2 YFSETQ, per germline. V was pared by 0 bases and J by 8 bases, with 12 bases between. Based on the CDR3 plus reference TRBV5-1 and TRBJ2-7, the full variable domain is KAGVTQTPRYLIKTRGQQVTLSCSPISGHRSVSWYQQTPGQGLQFLFEYFSETQRNKGNFPGRFSGRQFSNSRSEMNVSTLELGDSALYLCASSLGGLPKQYFGPGTRLTVT.

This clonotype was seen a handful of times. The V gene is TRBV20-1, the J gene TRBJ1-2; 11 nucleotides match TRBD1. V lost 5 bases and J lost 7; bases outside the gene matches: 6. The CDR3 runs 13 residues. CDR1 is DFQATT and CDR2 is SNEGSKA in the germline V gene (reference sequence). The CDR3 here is CSAERDRGSGYTF. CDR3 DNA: TGCAGTGCTGAACGGGACAGGGGGAGTGGCTACACCTTC.

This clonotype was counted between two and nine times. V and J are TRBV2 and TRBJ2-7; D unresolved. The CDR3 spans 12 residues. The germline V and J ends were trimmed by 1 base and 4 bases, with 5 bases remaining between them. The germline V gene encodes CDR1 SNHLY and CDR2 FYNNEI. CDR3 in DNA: TGTGCCAGCAGTGAAGGGCCTTACGAGCAGTACTTC. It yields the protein CASSEGPYEQYF.

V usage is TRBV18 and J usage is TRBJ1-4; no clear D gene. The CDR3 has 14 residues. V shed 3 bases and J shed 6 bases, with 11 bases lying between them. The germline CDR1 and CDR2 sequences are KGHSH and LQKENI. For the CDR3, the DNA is TGTGCCAGCTCACCTCGTACAACGGATGAAAAACTGTTTTTT. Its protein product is CASSPRTTDEKLFF.

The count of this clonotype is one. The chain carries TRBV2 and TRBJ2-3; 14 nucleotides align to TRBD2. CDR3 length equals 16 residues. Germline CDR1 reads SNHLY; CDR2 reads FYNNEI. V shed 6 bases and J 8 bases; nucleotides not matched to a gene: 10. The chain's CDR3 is CASSPPGLAGESTQYF. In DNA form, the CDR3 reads TGTGCCAGCAGCCCGCCGGGACTAGCGGGAGAAAGTACGCAGTATTTT.

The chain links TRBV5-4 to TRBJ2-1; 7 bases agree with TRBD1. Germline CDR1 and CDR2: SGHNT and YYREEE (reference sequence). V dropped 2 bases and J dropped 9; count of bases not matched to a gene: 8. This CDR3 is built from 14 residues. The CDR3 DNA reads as TGTGCCAGCAGCTTAACAGGGGAGACGAGTGAGCAGTTCTTC. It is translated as CASSLTGETSEQFF.

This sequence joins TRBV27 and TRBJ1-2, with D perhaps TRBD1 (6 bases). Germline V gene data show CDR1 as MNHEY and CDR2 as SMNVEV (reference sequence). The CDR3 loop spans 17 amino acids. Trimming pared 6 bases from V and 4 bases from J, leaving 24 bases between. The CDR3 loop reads CASRSSRLTGSSYGYTF. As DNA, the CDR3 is TGTGCCAGCAGATCCTCACGATTAACAGGGTCTTCCTATGGCTACACCTTC.

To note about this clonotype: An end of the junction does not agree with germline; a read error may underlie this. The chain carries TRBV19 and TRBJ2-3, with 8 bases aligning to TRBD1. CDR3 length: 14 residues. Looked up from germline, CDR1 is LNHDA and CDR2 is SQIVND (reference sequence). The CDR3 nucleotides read TGTGCCGGTAGTGACTGGGACAGGACAGATACGCAGTATTTT. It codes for CAGSDWDRTDTQYF.

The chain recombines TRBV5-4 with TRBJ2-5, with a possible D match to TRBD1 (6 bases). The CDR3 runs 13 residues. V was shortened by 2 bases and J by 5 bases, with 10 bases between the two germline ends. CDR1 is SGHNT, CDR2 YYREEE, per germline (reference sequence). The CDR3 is CASSFYRAETQYF. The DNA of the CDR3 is TGTGCCAGCAGCTTTTACAGGGCGGAGACCCAGTACTTC.

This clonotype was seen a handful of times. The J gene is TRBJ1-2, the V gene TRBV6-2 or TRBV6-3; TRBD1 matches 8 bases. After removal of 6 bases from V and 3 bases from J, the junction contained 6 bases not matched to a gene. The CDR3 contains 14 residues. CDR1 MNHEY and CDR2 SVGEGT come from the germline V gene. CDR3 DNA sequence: TGTGCCAGCAGACCTTCGGGACAGGACTATGGCTACACCTTC. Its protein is CASRPSGQDYGYTF.

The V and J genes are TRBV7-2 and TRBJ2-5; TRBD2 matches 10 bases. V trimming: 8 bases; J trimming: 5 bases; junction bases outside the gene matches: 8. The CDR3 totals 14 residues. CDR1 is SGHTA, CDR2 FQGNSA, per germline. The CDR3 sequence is CASGASGSVETQYF. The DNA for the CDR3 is TGTGCCAGCGGGGCTAGCGGGAGTGTCGAGACCCAGTACTTC.

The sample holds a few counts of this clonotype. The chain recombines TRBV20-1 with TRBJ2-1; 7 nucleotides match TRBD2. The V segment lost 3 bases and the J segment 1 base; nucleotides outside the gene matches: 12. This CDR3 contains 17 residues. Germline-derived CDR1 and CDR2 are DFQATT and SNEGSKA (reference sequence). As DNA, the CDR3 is TGCAGTGCTAGTTTTATAGCGGGCTCTAAGTCCTACAATGAGCAGTTCTTC. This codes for CSASFIAGSKSYNEQFF.

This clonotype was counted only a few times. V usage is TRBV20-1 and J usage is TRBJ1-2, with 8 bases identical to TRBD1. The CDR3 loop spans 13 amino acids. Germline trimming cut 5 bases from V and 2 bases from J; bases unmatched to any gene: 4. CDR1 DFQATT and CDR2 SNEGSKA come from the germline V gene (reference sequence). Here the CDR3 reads CSAPRTGNYGYTF. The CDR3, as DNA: TGCAGTGCTCCTCGGACAGGGAACTATGGCTACACCTTC.

In DNA, the CDR3 is TGTGCCAGCAGCCCAGGGACCGGGACAGGGGTAGGCTACACCTTC. It encodes CASSPGTGTGVGYTF. V is TRBV7-3 and J is TRBJ1-2; 10 bases align to TRBD1. Germline assignment: CDR1 SGHTA and CDR2 FQGTGA. This CDR3 has 15 residues. V trimming: 5 bases; J trimming: 8 bases; junction bases outside the gene matches: 11.

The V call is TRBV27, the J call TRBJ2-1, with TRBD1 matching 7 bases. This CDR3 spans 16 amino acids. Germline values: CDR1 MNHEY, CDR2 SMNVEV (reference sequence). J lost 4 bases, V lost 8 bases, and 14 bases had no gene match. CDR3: CASRAMSRGSYNEQFF. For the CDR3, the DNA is TGTGCCAGCCGGGCCATGTCCAGGGGGAGTTACAATGAGCAGTTCTTC.

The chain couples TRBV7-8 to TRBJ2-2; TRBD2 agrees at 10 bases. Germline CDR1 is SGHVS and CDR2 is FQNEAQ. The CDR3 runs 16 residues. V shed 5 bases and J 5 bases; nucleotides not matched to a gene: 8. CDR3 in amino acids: CASSPLAGVNTGELFF. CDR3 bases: TGTGCCAGCAGCCCTCTAGCGGGAGTAAATACCGGGGAGCTGTTTTTT.

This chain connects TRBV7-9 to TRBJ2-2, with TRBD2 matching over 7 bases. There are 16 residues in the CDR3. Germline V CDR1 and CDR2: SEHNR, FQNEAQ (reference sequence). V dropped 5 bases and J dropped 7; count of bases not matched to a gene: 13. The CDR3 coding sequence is TGTGCCAGCAGCCCCGGTTGGAGCGGGACGGACGGGGAGCTGTTTTTT. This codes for CASSPGWSGTDGELFF. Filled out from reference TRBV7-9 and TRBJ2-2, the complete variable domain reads DTGVSQNPRHKITKRGQNVTFRCDPISEHNRLYWYRQTLGQGPEFLTYFQNEAQLEKSRLLSDRFSAERPKGSFSTLEIQRTEQGDSAMYLCASSPGWSGTDGELFFGEGSRLTVL.

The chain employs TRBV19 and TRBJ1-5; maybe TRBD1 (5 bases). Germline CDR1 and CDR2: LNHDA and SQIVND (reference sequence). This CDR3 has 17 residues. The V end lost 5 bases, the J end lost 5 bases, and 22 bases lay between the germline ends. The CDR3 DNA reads TGTGCCAGTAGTCTGACGGGGGGACGGGGCCTGTATCAGCCCCAGCATTTT. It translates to CASSLTGGRGLYQPQHF. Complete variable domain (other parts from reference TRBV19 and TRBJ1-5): DGGITQSPKYLFRKEGQNVTLSCEQNLNHDAMYWYRQDPGQGLRLIYYSQIVNDFQKGDIAEGYSVSREKKESFPLTVTSAQKNPTAFYLCASSLTGGRGLYQPQHFGDGTRLSIL.